This T cell receptor beta chain originates from a study of T cell responses to AZD1222 COVID-19 vaccine. The overall study: Second-dose recipients at about 4 or about 12 weeks were treated as one pooled group.

Concerning this clone: What it binds is unknown.

Study results and caveats: Seropositivity was recorded at baseline in only 5 or 6 AZD1222 recipients. Clonal diversity was possibly underestimated; the donors were predominantly white British and more often female.

The CDR3 consists of 15 residues. Trimming stripped 0 bases from V and 4 bases from J, with 12 bases between. Looked up from germline, CDR1 is ENHRY and CDR2 is SYGVKD. Clones were read by immunoSEQ multiplex PCR, and TCRdb kept only the in-frame ones, dropping some. The data contain 100,000 to 150,000 clones, approximately 90% of them singletons. This sequence originates from an adult in good health. Sequences were derived from peripheral blood, sampled on day 0 of AZD1222 vaccination. The V and J genes are TRBV10-3 and TRBJ1-1; D gene uncertain. The CDR3 here is CAISESSDIATEAFF. The CDR3 DNA is TGTGCCATCAGTGAGTCCTCAGACATCGCCACTGAAGCTTTCTTT.